This is a list of T cell receptor beta chains from one sample in a study of early T cells in non-severe SARS-CoV-2 infection. TCRdb analysed the 5' RACE reads with MiXCR anew, one entry per CDR3 protein. The table lists roughly 20,000 distinct CDR3 sequences, about 4.8% of them singletons. Sequenced material: whole blood. The receptors originated from an adult who was a healthcare worker with PCR-confirmed SARS-CoV-2 infection or an uninfected control (not recorded which). CDR3s include the opening cysteine and the closing phenylalanine or tryptophan. The order of the fields is V gene, clone size, J gene, D gene, CDR3 DNA, CDR3 protein. A D gene is named only where the DNA matches it firmly. Rows give clone size only sometimes, using once, few, many, or a class for an expanded clone.

v_call: TRBV12-3/TRBV12-4; clone_size: many; j_call: TRBJ1-1; d_call: -; cdr3_nt: TGTGCCAGCAGTTTTTCAGGAGGATTTGAAGCTTTCTTT; cdr3_aa: CASSFSGGFEAFF
v_call: TRBV11-2; clone_size: few; j_call: TRBJ2-1; d_call: TRBD2; cdr3_nt: TGTGCCAGCAGCTTAGCCCTAGCGGGTTTCTACAATGAGCAGTTCTTC; cdr3_aa: CASSLALAGFYNEQFF
v_call: TRBV10-3; clone_size: many; j_call: TRBJ2-3; d_call: TRBD2; cdr3_nt: TGTGCCATCAGTCCGGGACTAGCGGCTAGCACAGATACGCAGTATTTT; cdr3_aa: CAISPGLAASTDTQYF
v_call: TRBV4-2; clone_size: many; j_call: TRBJ2-7; d_call: TRBD2; cdr3_nt: TGTGCCAGCAGCCAGTTCCCCGGACTAGGTGGCTACGAGCAGTACTTC; cdr3_aa: CASSQFPGLGGYEQYF
v_call: TRBV7-9; clone_size: many; j_call: TRBJ2-1; d_call: TRBD1; cdr3_nt: TGTGCCAGCAGCGCATCCGGGACAGAGTACAATGAGCAGTTCTTC; cdr3_aa: CASSASGTEYNEQFF
v_call: TRBV4-1; clone_size: many; j_call: TRBJ2-3; d_call: -; cdr3_nt: TGCGCCAGCAGCCAAGGTGGGGGTTTCAGCGGAGCTAGCACAGATACGCAGTATTTT; cdr3_aa: CASSQGGGFSGASTDTQYF
v_call: TRBV4-3; clone_size: few; j_call: TRBJ1-1; d_call: -; cdr3_nt: TGCGCCAGCAGCCAACGGCTGTTAAGCTCGAACACTGAAGCTTTCTTT; cdr3_aa: CASSQRLLSSNTEAFF
v_call: TRBV10-1; clone_size: few; j_call: TRBJ1-6; d_call: TRBD1; cdr3_nt: TGCGCCAGCAGTGACGGACAGGGGGGAAATAATTCACCCCTCCACTTT; cdr3_aa: CASSDGQGGNNSPLHF
v_call: TRBV29-1; clone_size: many; j_call: TRBJ2-1; d_call: -; cdr3_nt: TGCAGCGTTGACGGCCAGAGCAATGAGCAGTTCTTC; cdr3_aa: CSVDGQSNEQFF
v_call: TRBV20-1; clone_size: -; j_call: TRBJ2-1; d_call: TRBD2; cdr3_nt: TGCAGTGCTCGAGGGACTAGCGGGATTTTGGGCTACAATGAGCAGTTCTTC; cdr3_aa: CSARGTSGILGYNEQFF
v_call: TRBV6-2/TRBV6-3; clone_size: many; j_call: TRBJ1-5; d_call: TRBD1; cdr3_nt: TGTGCCAGCAGTAGGATGACAGGGACTCAGCCCCAGCATTTT; cdr3_aa: CASSRMTGTQPQHF
v_call: TRBV20-1; clone_size: few; j_call: TRBJ2-1; d_call: TRBD1; cdr3_nt: TGCAGTGCTAGACCTTGGACAGGGGATTCCTACAATGAGCAGTTCTTC; cdr3_aa: CSARPWTGDSYNEQFF
v_call: TRBV20-1; clone_size: many; j_call: TRBJ2-2; d_call: TRBD2; cdr3_nt: TGCAGTGCTAGAGATTTCGGAGCGGGAGGACGGAACGGGGAGCTGTTTTTT; cdr3_aa: CSARDFGAGGRNGELFF
v_call: TRBV28; clone_size: many; j_call: TRBJ1-5; d_call: -; cdr3_nt: TGTGCCAGCAGTTCTTTCTATCAGCCCCAGCATTTT; cdr3_aa: CASSSFYQPQHF
v_call: TRBV7-9; clone_size: many; j_call: TRBJ2-1; d_call: -; cdr3_nt: TGTGCCAGCAGCTACGCATTGAGGGCTCGTCATAATGAGCAGTTCTTC; cdr3_aa: CASSYALRARHNEQFF
v_call: TRBV7-6; clone_size: few; j_call: TRBJ2-1; d_call: TRBD1; cdr3_nt: TGTGCCAGCAGCCAAACAGGGGGCGAGCAGTTCTTC; cdr3_aa: CASSQTGGEQFF
v_call: TRBV13; clone_size: few; j_call: TRBJ2-1; d_call: -; cdr3_nt: TGTGCCAGCAGCTACCGGGACCCTTACAATGAGCAGTTCTTC; cdr3_aa: CASSYRDPYNEQFF
v_call: TRBV7-6; clone_size: many; j_call: TRBJ2-1; d_call: TRBD2; cdr3_nt: TGTGCCAGCAGCCCAGTAGTTTACGGGAGGGCCTACAATGAGCAGTTCTTC; cdr3_aa: CASSPVVYGRAYNEQFF
v_call: TRBV10-2; clone_size: many; j_call: TRBJ1-5; d_call: -; cdr3_nt: TGCGCCAGCAGTGAAGGAGGGCTAGTGGACCAGCCCCAGCATTTT; cdr3_aa: CASSEGGLVDQPQHF